The subject of this entry is one T cell receptor beta chain. The sample is drawn from a study of T cells in Graves' hyperthyroidism and ophthalmopathy. The CDR3 contains 16 residues. The ends were cut back, 1 base at V and 1 base at J, with 13 bases in the middle. Germline V CDR1 and CDR2: LNHDA, SQIVND (reference sequence). Amplification of TCR beta CDR3 regions used RNA as the template. TCR CDR3 regions were first amplified by RT-PCR with HTBI primers. A single record per CDR3 protein comes from TCRdb applying MiXCR to the multiplex PCR reads. There are about 360,000 distinct CDR3 sequences in the sample; roughly 25% occur only once, and around 67% lies in the top ten.

The sequence came from a man aged 50 to 60 with Graves' hyperthyroidism. This sequence joins TRBV19 and TRBJ1-1; tentative D call: TRBD1 (6 bases). Sample: blood. The CDR3 spells CASSIGVGTPNTEAFF. The CDR3 DNA follows: TGTGCCAGTAGTATAGGGGTTGGGACACCGAACACTGAAGCTTTCTTT. The whole variable domain, remainder taken from reference TRBV19 and TRBJ1-1, is DGGITQSPKYLFRKEGQNVTLSCEQNLNHDAMYWYRQDPGQGLRLIYYSQIVNDFQKGDIAEGYSVSREKKESFPLTVTSAQKNPTAFYLCASSIGVGTPNTEAFFGQGTRLTVV.